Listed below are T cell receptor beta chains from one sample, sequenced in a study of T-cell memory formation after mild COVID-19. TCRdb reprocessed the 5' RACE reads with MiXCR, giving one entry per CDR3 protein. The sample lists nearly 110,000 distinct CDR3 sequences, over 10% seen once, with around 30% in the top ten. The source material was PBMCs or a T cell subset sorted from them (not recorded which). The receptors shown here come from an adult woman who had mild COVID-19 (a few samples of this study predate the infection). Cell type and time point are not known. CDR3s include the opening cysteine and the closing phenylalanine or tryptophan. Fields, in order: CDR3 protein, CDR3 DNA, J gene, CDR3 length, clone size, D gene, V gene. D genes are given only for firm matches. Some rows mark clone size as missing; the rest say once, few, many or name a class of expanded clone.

CDR3aa: CASSLVLRDRGTYEQYF
CDR3nt: TGTGCCAGCAGCTTAGTCCTTCGGGACAGGGGAACCTACGAGCAGTACTTC
j_gene: TRBJ2-7
len: 17
abundance: .
d_gene: TRBD1
v_gene: TRBV7-9

CDR3aa: CASSQDGQGASYEQYF
CDR3nt: TGTGCCAGCAGCCAAGACGGGCAGGGGGCTTCCTACGAGCAGTACTTC
j_gene: TRBJ2-7
len: 16
abundance: many
d_gene: TRBD1
v_gene: TRBV4-2

CDR3aa: CASSDSGVEQFF
CDR3nt: TGTGCCAGCAGCGATAGCGGGGTTGAGCAGTTCTTC
j_gene: TRBJ2-1
len: 12
abundance: .
d_gene: TRBD2
v_gene: TRBV11-3

CDR3aa: CASSLGQEGGEQYF
CDR3nt: TGCGCCAGCAGCTTGGGACAGGAGGGCGGCGAGCAGTACTTC
j_gene: TRBJ2-7
len: 14
abundance: .
d_gene: .
v_gene: TRBV5-1

CDR3aa: CASTDGYEQYF
CDR3nt: TGTGCCAGCACCGACGGCTACGAGCAGTACTTC
j_gene: TRBJ2-7
len: 11
abundance: .
d_gene: .
v_gene: TRBV3-1

CDR3aa: CASSEGTSGQGEAFF
CDR3nt: TGCGCCAGCAGCGAGGGTACTTCAGGACAGGGAGAAGCTTTCTTT
j_gene: TRBJ1-1
len: 15
abundance: .
d_gene: TRBD1
v_gene: TRBV5-1

CDR3aa: CASRPFGRATNEKLFF
CDR3nt: TGTGCCAGTAGGCCGTTCGGACGGGCAACTAATGAAAAACTGTTTTTT
j_gene: TRBJ1-4
len: 16
abundance: few
d_gene: .
v_gene: TRBV19

CDR3aa: CAISEVGTGFPDTEAFF
CDR3nt: TGTGCCATCAGTGAGGTGGGGACAGGCTTTCCCGACACTGAAGCTTTCTTT
j_gene: TRBJ1-1
len: 17
abundance: .
d_gene: TRBD1
v_gene: TRBV10-3

CDR3aa: CASSETSGGQETQYF
CDR3nt: TGTGCCAGCAGTGAGACTAGCGGGGGACAAGAGACCCAGTACTTC
j_gene: TRBJ2-5
len: 15
abundance: .
d_gene: TRBD2
v_gene: TRBV2

CDR3aa: CASSHREGGDGYTF
CDR3nt: TGTGCCAGCAGCCACAGGGAAGGTGGCGATGGCTACACCTTC
j_gene: TRBJ1-2
len: 14
abundance: few
d_gene: .
v_gene: TRBV6-5

CDR3aa: CSALHPLAGPTDTQYF
CDR3nt: TGCAGTGCTCTACACCCACTAGCGGGGCCCACAGATACGCAGTATTTT
j_gene: TRBJ2-3
len: 16
abundance: .
d_gene: TRBD2
v_gene: TRBV20-1

CDR3aa: CASSPDDSFSYNEQFF
CDR3nt: TGTGCCAGCAGTCCCGATGACTCGTTTTCCTACAATGAGCAGTTCTTC
j_gene: TRBJ2-1
len: 16
abundance: few
d_gene: .
v_gene: TRBV2

CDR3aa: CASNLGQGFLNTEAFF
CDR3nt: TGCGCCAGCAACTTGGGGCAAGGATTTTTGAACACTGAAGCTTTCTTT
j_gene: TRBJ1-1
len: 16
abundance: few
d_gene: .
v_gene: TRBV5-1

CDR3aa: CASSYGLAPNEQFF
CDR3nt: TGTGCCAGCAGTTACGGGTTAGCCCCCAATGAGCAGTTCTTC
j_gene: TRBJ2-1
len: 14
abundance: few
d_gene: .
v_gene: TRBV6-5

CDR3aa: CSVLPGQGFRAEAFF
CDR3nt: TGCAGCGTCCTACCGGGACAGGGATTCCGTGCTGAAGCTTTCTTT
j_gene: TRBJ1-1
len: 15
abundance: few
d_gene: TRBD1
v_gene: TRBV29-1

CDR3aa: CASSARQDYEQYF
CDR3nt: TGTGCCAGCAGCGCCCGACAAGACTACGAGCAGTACTTC
j_gene: TRBJ2-7
len: 13
abundance: few
d_gene: .
v_gene: TRBV7-9

CDR3aa: CASSLEYGLAGYEQYF
CDR3nt: TGTGCCAGCAGCTTGGAGTATGGACTAGCGGGCTACGAGCAGTACTTC
j_gene: TRBJ2-7
len: 16
abundance: few
d_gene: TRBD2
v_gene: TRBV5-4

CDR3aa: CASSRTGTEAFF
CDR3nt: TGTGCCAGCAGTCGCACAGGGACTGAAGCTTTCTTT
j_gene: TRBJ1-1
len: 12
abundance: .
d_gene: .
v_gene: TRBV7-9

CDR3aa: CASSLEGGGEQFF
CDR3nt: TGTGCCAGCAGTTTAGAGGGGGGTGGTGAGCAGTTCTTC
j_gene: TRBJ2-1
len: 13
abundance: once
d_gene: .
v_gene: TRBV12-3/TRBV12-4

CDR3aa: CASSLYGGSIYEQYF
CDR3nt: TGTGCCAGCAGTTTATATGGAGGGTCGATCTACGAGCAGTACTTC
j_gene: TRBJ2-7
len: 15
abundance: .
d_gene: .
v_gene: TRBV27

CDR3aa: CASSPTGTSQYEQYF
CDR3nt: TGTGCCAGCAGCCCAACCGGGACTAGCCAGTACGAGCAGTACTTC
j_gene: TRBJ2-7
len: 15
abundance: many
d_gene: TRBD2
v_gene: TRBV7-9

CDR3aa: CASSPWTGGEQFF
CDR3nt: TGTGCCAGTAGTCCGTGGACTGGCGGCGAGCAGTTCTTC
j_gene: TRBJ2-1
len: 13
abundance: .
d_gene: .
v_gene: TRBV19

CDR3aa: CSVAGTHLNRDNEQFF
CDR3nt: TGCAGCGTTGCCGGGACCCACCTCAATCGAGACAATGAGCAGTTCTTC
j_gene: TRBJ2-1
len: 16
abundance: .
d_gene: .
v_gene: TRBV29-1

CDR3aa: CASSLGRAGYTDTQYF
CDR3nt: TGTGCCAGCAGCTTAGGACGGGCGGGGTACACAGATACGCAGTATTTT
j_gene: TRBJ2-3
len: 16
abundance: .
d_gene: .
v_gene: TRBV7-9

CDR3aa: CASSSAGVTAGVGETQYF
CDR3nt: TGTGCCAGCAGCTCCGCCGGCGTAACAGCGGGAGTGGGGGAGACCCAGTACTTC
j_gene: TRBJ2-5
len: 18
abundance: few
d_gene: TRBD2
v_gene: TRBV7-9

CDR3aa: CASSFRQGLNYGYTF
CDR3nt: TGTGCCAGCAGCTTCAGACAGGGCCTTAACTATGGCTACACCTTC
j_gene: TRBJ1-2
len: 15
abundance: .
d_gene: TRBD1
v_gene: TRBV7-2

CDR3aa: CASSRGITDTQYF
CDR3nt: TGCGCCAGCAGCCGAGGGATCACAGATACGCAGTATTTT
j_gene: TRBJ2-3
len: 13
abundance: many
d_gene: .
v_gene: TRBV4-3

CDR3aa: CASSTSDRGTEAFF
CDR3nt: TGTGCCAGCAGTACCTCGGACAGGGGAACTGAAGCTTTCTTT
j_gene: TRBJ1-1
len: 14
abundance: few
d_gene: TRBD1
v_gene: TRBV12-3/TRBV12-4

CDR3aa: CASSQGGFSYNEQFF
CDR3nt: TGTGCCAGCAGCCAAGGCGGATTTAGCTACAATGAGCAGTTCTTC
j_gene: TRBJ2-1
len: 15
abundance: many
d_gene: .
v_gene: TRBV4-2

CDR3aa: CSVEKGLNTEAFF
CDR3nt: TGCAGCGTTGAAAAGGGCCTGAACACTGAAGCTTTCTTT
j_gene: TRBJ1-1
len: 13
abundance: .
d_gene: .
v_gene: TRBV29-1

CDR3aa: CASSLFTTNQETQYF
CDR3nt: TGTGCCAGCAGCTTATTTACGACTAACCAAGAGACCCAGTACTTC
j_gene: TRBJ2-5
len: 15
abundance: many
d_gene: .
v_gene: TRBV7-6

CDR3aa: CASSLTVTGVTDTQYF
CDR3nt: TGTGCCAGCAGCTTAACGGTAACGGGGGTTACCGATACGCAGTATTTT
j_gene: TRBJ2-3
len: 16
abundance: few
d_gene: .
v_gene: TRBV7-3

CDR3aa: CDSSGLAGAGETQYF
CDR3nt: TGTGACAGCAGTGGACTAGCGGGAGCGGGGGAGACCCAGTACTTC
j_gene: TRBJ2-5
len: 15
abundance: .
d_gene: TRBD2
v_gene: TRBV12-3/TRBV12-4

CDR3aa: CASSFDWTDTQYF
CDR3nt: TGTGCCAGCAGTTTCGACTGGACAGATACGCAGTATTTT
j_gene: TRBJ2-3
len: 13
abundance: .
d_gene: .
v_gene: TRBV2

CDR3aa: CASSPSGGTGYEQYF
CDR3nt: TGTGCCAGCAGTCCTAGTGGGGGCACGGGCTACGAGCAGTACTTC
j_gene: TRBJ2-7
len: 15
abundance: few
d_gene: .
v_gene: TRBV7-2

CDR3aa: CATSRDLTGEAFF
CDR3nt: TGTGCCACCAGCAGAGATTTGACTGGTGAAGCTTTCTTT
j_gene: TRBJ1-1
len: 13
abundance: .
d_gene: .
v_gene: TRBV15

CDR3aa: CASSALAGGSADTQYF
CDR3nt: TGTGCCAGCAGCGCACTAGCGGGGGGGAGTGCAGATACGCAGTATTTT
j_gene: TRBJ2-3
len: 16
abundance: .
d_gene: TRBD2
v_gene: TRBV9

CDR3aa: CASSPFMETRNEQFF
CDR3nt: TGCGCCAGCAGCCCGTTTATGGAGACTCGAAATGAGCAGTTCTTC
j_gene: TRBJ2-1
len: 15
abundance: .
d_gene: .
v_gene: TRBV4-3

CDR3aa: CASSSLYNEQFF
CDR3nt: TGTGCCAGCAGCTCCCTTTACAATGAGCAGTTCTTC
j_gene: TRBJ2-1
len: 12
abundance: .
d_gene: .
v_gene: TRBV7-6

CDR3aa: CASSFSGNTEAFF
CDR3nt: TGTGCCAGCAGTTTTTCAGGGAACACTGAAGCTTTCTTT
j_gene: TRBJ1-1
len: 13
abundance: .
d_gene: .
v_gene: TRBV12-3/TRBV12-4

CDR3aa: CASSLRGVSSDTEAFF
CDR3nt: TGTGCCAGCAGCTTACGAGGGGTGTCTTCGGACACTGAAGCTTTCTTT
j_gene: TRBJ1-1
len: 16
abundance: few
d_gene: .
v_gene: TRBV7-6

CDR3aa: CASETSGMYYEQYF
CDR3nt: TGTGCCAGCGAGACTAGCGGGATGTATTACGAGCAGTACTTC
j_gene: TRBJ2-7
len: 14
abundance: few
d_gene: TRBD2
v_gene: TRBV6-6

CDR3aa: CASSQRTGENIYNEQFF
CDR3nt: TGCGCCAGCAGCCAGAGGACAGGAGAGAATATCTACAATGAGCAGTTCTTC
j_gene: TRBJ2-1
len: 17
abundance: .
d_gene: TRBD1
v_gene: TRBV4-1

CDR3aa: CASSSPFSGRALDTQYF
CDR3nt: TGTGCCAGCAGTTCTCCATTTAGCGGGAGGGCCCTAGATACGCAGTATTTT
j_gene: TRBJ2-3
len: 17
abundance: .
d_gene: TRBD2
v_gene: TRBV12-3/TRBV12-4

CDR3aa: CASSLIGYEQFF
CDR3nt: TGTGCCAGCAGCTTAATCGGCTATGAGCAGTTCTTC
j_gene: TRBJ2-1
len: 12
abundance: few
d_gene: .
v_gene: TRBV7-9

CDR3aa: CASSSKREDTDTQYF
CDR3nt: TGTGCCAGCAGCAGTAAAAGGGAGGACACAGATACGCAGTATTTT
j_gene: TRBJ2-3
len: 15
abundance: few
d_gene: .
v_gene: TRBV11-3

CDR3aa: CASSDSRVGDADTQYF
CDR3nt: TGTGCCAGCAGTGACTCGAGGGTAGGGGATGCAGATACGCAGTATTTT
j_gene: TRBJ2-3
len: 16
abundance: many
d_gene: .
v_gene: TRBV6-4

CDR3aa: CASSLDRVPDTQYF
CDR3nt: TGCGCCAGCAGCTTGGACAGGGTCCCAGATACGCAGTATTTT
j_gene: TRBJ2-3
len: 14
abundance: many
d_gene: .
v_gene: TRBV5-1

CDR3aa: CSVEDGSRGSPNYGYTF
CDR3nt: TGCAGCGTTGAAGATGGGAGCAGGGGTTCCCCAAACTATGGCTACACCTTC
j_gene: TRBJ1-2
len: 17
abundance: few
d_gene: .
v_gene: TRBV29-1

CDR3aa: CASSVDSEDSNQPQHF
CDR3nt: TGTGCCAGCAGCGTCGATAGTGAGGATAGCAATCAGCCCCAGCATTTT
j_gene: TRBJ1-5
len: 16
abundance: .
d_gene: .
v_gene: TRBV12-3/TRBV12-4

CDR3aa: CASRESGRGTGELFF
CDR3nt: TGTGCCAGCAGAGAGAGCGGGAGAGGTACCGGGGAGCTGTTTTTT
j_gene: TRBJ2-2
len: 15
abundance: few
d_gene: TRBD2
v_gene: TRBV6-5

CDR3aa: CASSLGTGWYNEQFF
CDR3nt: TGTGCCAGCAGCTTAGGGACAGGGTGGTACAATGAGCAGTTCTTC
j_gene: TRBJ2-1
len: 15
abundance: .
d_gene: TRBD1
v_gene: TRBV11-2

CDR3aa: CASSSGTRYQETQYF
CDR3nt: TGTGCCAGCAGTTCCGGGACCCGGTACCAAGAGACCCAGTACTTC
j_gene: TRBJ2-5
len: 15
abundance: .
d_gene: .
v_gene: TRBV27

CDR3aa: CASSLTGGSGQPQHF
CDR3nt: TGTGCCAGCAGCCTAACAGGGGGATCAGGTCAGCCCCAGCATTTT
j_gene: TRBJ1-5
len: 15
abundance: .
d_gene: TRBD1
v_gene: TRBV9

CDR3aa: CASSQRVTAYEQYF
CDR3nt: TGCGCCAGCAGCCAAAGGGTCACGGCCTACGAGCAGTACTTC
j_gene: TRBJ2-7
len: 14
abundance: .
d_gene: .
v_gene: TRBV4-3

CDR3aa: CASSTRGVHEQYF
CDR3nt: TGCGCCAGCAGCACTAGAGGGGTGCACGAGCAGTACTTC
j_gene: TRBJ2-7
len: 13
abundance: few
d_gene: .
v_gene: TRBV5-1

CDR3aa: CASSFTGGGTEAFF
CDR3nt: TGTGCCAGCAGTTTCACAGGGGGCGGCACTGAAGCTTTCTTT
j_gene: TRBJ1-1
len: 14
abundance: .
d_gene: TRBD1
v_gene: TRBV12-3/TRBV12-4

CDR3aa: CASSQATGQGGETQYF
CDR3nt: TGTGCCAGCAGCCAGGCTACGGGACAGGGCGGAGAGACCCAGTACTTC
j_gene: TRBJ2-5
len: 16
abundance: few
d_gene: TRBD1
v_gene: TRBV11-2